The rows below give T cell receptor beta chains drawn from one sample of a study of T cell responses to AZD1222 COVID-19 vaccine. Repertoires were generated with immunoSEQ multiplex PCR, while TCRdb's copy carries only in-frame clones and drops some. The data hold about 120,000 clones, with around 85% observed a single time. The sample was peripheral blood, taken on day 0 of AZD1222 vaccination. These receptors were taken from an adult in good health. Each CDR3 is given with its conserved first and last residue. The D gene is left open where the match is weak. Some rows mark clone size as missing; the rest say once, few, many or name a class of expanded clone.

J | length | D | size | V | DNA | CDR3
TRBJ1-3 | 15 | NA | NA | TRBV6-4 | TGTGCCAGCAGTGGCCCCGCCGACTCTCGGGACACCATATATTTT | CASSGPADSRDTIYF
TRBJ1-2 | 15 | NA | NA | TRBV30 | TGTGCCTGGGCCCCCCCCCGGGGAGGCCGGAGTGGCTACACCTTC | CAWAPPRGGRSGYTF
TRBJ2-3 | 13 | NA | NA | TRBV5-8 | TGTGCCAGCAGCTTGGAGACCACAGATACGCAGTATTTT | CASSLETTDTQYF
TRBJ2-7 | 16 | TRBD2 | once | TRBV7-2 | TGTGCCAGCAGCTTAGAGGCTAGCGGGGGGGTATACGAGCAGTACTTC | CASSLEASGGVYEQYF
TRBJ1-4 | 13 | TRBD1 | NA | TRBV7-9 | TGTGCCAGCAGCTTTGACAGGGTTGAAAAACTGTTTTTT | CASSFDRVEKLFF
TRBJ2-7 | 15 | TRBD2 | NA | TRBV4-2 | TGTGCCAGCAGCCAAGTGGGGGGGGGCTCCTACGAGCAGTACTTC | CASSQVGGGSYEQYF
TRBJ1-2 | 13 | NA | NA | TRBV12-3/TRBV12-4 | TGTGCCAGCAGTATCGGACAAACATATGGCTACACCTTC | CASSIGQTYGYTF
TRBJ1-2 | 15 | TRBD1 | NA | TRBV5-4 | TGTGCCAGCAGCTTGGGACAGGGTGGAAACTATGGCTACACCTTC | CASSLGQGGNYGYTF
TRBJ2-7 | 16 | TRBD2 | NA | TRBV28 | TGTGCCAGCAGTTTAAGAAGCGGGGGCGTACTCTACGAGCAGTACTTC | CASSLRSGGVLYEQYF
TRBJ2-1 | 16 | NA | NA | TRBV6-2/TRBV6-3 | TGTGCCAGCAGTTACTCGTCAGCGGTGCATTCCCCTCAGCAGTTCTTC | CASSYSSAVHSPQQFF
TRBJ1-6 | 14 | NA | NA | TRBV13 | TGTGCCAGCAGCGTCCGACAGGATAATTCACCCCTCCACTTT | CASSVRQDNSPLHF
TRBJ2-2 | 15 | TRBD1 | NA | TRBV2 | TGTGCCAGCAGGAGGACAGGGAGGCTCGGCGGGGAGCTGTTTTTT | CASRRTGRLGGELFF
TRBJ2-7 | 14 | NA | few | TRBV7-6 | TGTGCCAGCAGCAGGGGAACAGCGTCCTACGAGCAGTACTTC | CASSRGTASYEQYF
TRBJ2-2 | 15 | TRBD1 | NA | TRBV5-4 | TGTGCCAGCAGCTTGGCCAGGGGGCCTACCGGGGAGCTGTTTTTT | CASSLARGPTGELFF
TRBJ2-7 | 13 | NA | NA | TRBV7-6 | TGTGCCAGCAGCCCATTACAGGGGAGGGAGCAGTACTTC | CASSPLQGREQYF
TRBJ1-5 | 15 | TRBD1 | NA | TRBV3-1/TRBV3-2 | TGTGCCAGCAGCCAAGGAGGGGGCGGCAATCAGCCCCAGCATTTT | CASSQGGGGNQPQHF
TRBJ1-6 | 16 | NA | NA | TRBV7-2 | TGTGCCAGCAGCCAGGACAACTACTCCTATAATTCACCCCTCCACTTT | CASSQDNYSYNSPLHF
TRBJ1-2 | 10 | NA | NA | TRBV29-1 | TGCAGCGTTGGGGTTGAGGGCTACACCTTC | CSVGVEGYTF
TRBJ2-3 | 17 | TRBD2 | NA | TRBV5-1 | TGCGCCAGCAGCTTGGAATGGGGGACTAGCGGCACAGATACGCAGTATTTT | CASSLEWGTSGTDTQYF
TRBJ2-5 | 17 | TRBD2 | NA | TRBV3-1/TRBV3-2 | TGTGCCAGCAGCCAAGATGGTAGGCGGGGGGTCTTAGAGACCCAGTACTTC | CASSQDGRRGVLETQYF
TRBJ1-4 | 13 | TRBD1 | NA | TRBV5-1 | TGCGCCAGCAGTAGGACAGGGGCTGGAAAACTGTTTTTT | CASSRTGAGKLFF
TRBJ2-7 | 15 | TRBD2 | once | TRBV10-3 | TGTGCCATCAGTGAAGGAGGGACTAGGCGCTACGAGCAGTACTTC | CAISEGGTRRYEQYF
TRBJ2-3 | 15 | NA | once | TRBV11-3 | TGTGCCAGCAGCTTAGAATGCTATACTCAGGATACGCAGTATTTT | CASSLECYTQDTQYF
TRBJ2-7 | 13 | TRBD1 | NA | TRBV7-9 | TGTGCCAGCAGCTCGGACAGGGGATACGAGCAGTACTTC | CASSSDRGYEQYF
TRBJ1-4 | 13 | NA | NA | TRBV27 | TGTGCCAGCAGTGCATCCTGGATGGGAAAACTGTTTTTT | CASSASWMGKLFF
TRBJ1-6 | 12 | NA | NA | TRBV7-9 | TGTGCCAGCAGCTTAGAGCAGTCACCCCTCCACTTT | CASSLEQSPLHF
TRBJ1-4 | 13 | NA | NA | TRBV3-1/TRBV3-2 | TGTGCCAGCAGCCGTTCCGACAGAGAAAAACTGTTTTTT | CASSRSDREKLFF
TRBJ1-4 | 17 | NA | NA | TRBV3-1/TRBV3-2 | TGTGCCAGCAGCCAGGCCTGGGGTGTGGGGGGGAGCGAAAAACTGTTTTTT | CASSQAWGVGGSEKLFF
TRBJ1-4 | 16 | NA | NA | TRBV4-3 | TGCGCCAGCAGCCAGGGGCTCGGGGTAACTAATGAAAAACTGTTTTTT | CASSQGLGVTNEKLFF
TRBJ2-3 | 16 | TRBD2 | NA | TRBV5-1 | TGCGCCAGCAGCTTGGCGCTAGCGGGATATGGAGATACGCAGTATTTT | CASSLALAGYGDTQYF
TRBJ2-2 | 14 | NA | NA | TRBV11-3 | TGTGCCAGCAGCCCCTGGGGGGCTACCGGGGAGCTGTTTTTT | CASSPWGATGELFF
TRBJ1-3 | 14 | NA | NA | TRBV28 | TGTGCGGGGCGACGACGGGGGTCTGGAAACACCATATATTTT | CAGRRRGSGNTIYF
TRBJ1-2 | 14 | TRBD1 | NA | TRBV18 | TGTGCCAGCTCACGACTGACAGGGGACTATGGCTACACCTTC | CASSRLTGDYGYTF
TRBJ1-3 | 15 | TRBD1 | once | TRBV2 | TGTGCCAGCAGTGCGCGGGGACAGGGTGGAAACACCATATATTTT | CASSARGQGGNTIYF
TRBJ1-1 | 15 | NA | NA | TRBV4-1 | TGCGCCAGCAGCCATCGACAGACCCAGAACACTGAAGCTTTCTTT | CASSHRQTQNTEAFF
TRBJ1-4 | 15 | TRBD1 | NA | TRBV28 | TGTGCCAGCAGTTTATCGTTACAGGGGGGGGAAAAACTGTTTTTT | CASSLSLQGGEKLFF
TRBJ2-1 | 19 | TRBD2 | NA | TRBV4-1 | TGCGCCAGCAGCCGGACTAGCGGGGGGGCCACACGCCCCTACAATGAGCAGTTCTTC | CASSRTSGGATRPYNEQFF
TRBJ2-3 | 16 | TRBD1 | NA | TRBV24-1 | TGTGCCACCAGTGATCCGGGACAGGGTAACACAGATACGCAGTATTTT | CATSDPGQGNTDTQYF
TRBJ1-1 | 12 | TRBD1 | few | TRBV30 | TGTGCCTGGACCCAGGGGGCCGCTGAAGCTTTCTTT | CAWTQGAAEAFF
TRBJ1-5 | 14 | NA | NA | TRBV7-2 | TGTGCCAGCAGCTTAACAGGGTCAAACCAGCCCCAGCATTTT | CASSLTGSNQPQHF